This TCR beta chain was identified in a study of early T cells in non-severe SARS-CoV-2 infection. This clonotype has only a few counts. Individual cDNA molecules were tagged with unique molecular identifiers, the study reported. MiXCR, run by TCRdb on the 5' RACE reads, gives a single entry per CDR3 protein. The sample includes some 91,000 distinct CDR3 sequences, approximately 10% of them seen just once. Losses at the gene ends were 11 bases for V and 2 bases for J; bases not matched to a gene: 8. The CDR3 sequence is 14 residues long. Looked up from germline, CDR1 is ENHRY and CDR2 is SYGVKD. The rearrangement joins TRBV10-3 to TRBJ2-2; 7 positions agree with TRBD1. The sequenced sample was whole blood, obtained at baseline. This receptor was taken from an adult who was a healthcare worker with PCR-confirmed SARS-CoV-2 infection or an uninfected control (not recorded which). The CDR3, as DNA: TGTGCCGCGACCGGACAGGCTAACACCGGGGAGCTGTTTTTT. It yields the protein CAATGQANTGELFF.